These 11 T cell receptor beta chains were sequenced from one sample in a study of cytomegalovirus exposure and HLA in healthy donors (dated by TCRdb to 2016 to 2017). The method behind the library was the immunoSEQ multiplex PCR assay. For the multiplex PCR, a mixture combining 60 forward primers for TCR Vbeta segments and 13 reverse primers for TCR Jbeta segments was used. TCRdb carries this immuneACCESS record with in-frame sequences only. Its versions omit some clonotypes, under half of them owing to an unresolved V gene in the studies checked, with the rest unexplained. This sample has some 150,000 clones in its table, and around two thirds of those were observed once. Jointly, the top ten make up 4.3% of the sample. Sequencing was performed on PBMCs. All receptors come from a man aged 18 to 29 in good health and CMV-seropositive.

This rearrangement joins TRBV30 to TRBJ1-5, with D hard to call. CDR1 and CDR2 from the germline V gene are GTSNPN and SVGIG (reference sequence). Trimming cost V 7 bases and J 0 bases, with 10 bases left between them. This CDR3 contains 13 residues. In DNA form, the CDR3 reads TGTGCCTTTACGACAAATAGCAATCAGCCCCAGCATTTT. Residues: CAFTTNSNQPQHF.

The chain couples TRBV7-9 to TRBJ1-1; TRBD1 is a possible D gene (6 bases). CDR3 size: 13 residues. V was pared by 5 bases and J by 5 bases, with 12 bases between. Per the germline V gene, CDR1 is SEHNR and CDR2 is FQNEAQ (reference sequence). The DNA of the CDR3 is TGTGCCAGCAGCCCACAGGGATTTACTGAAGCTTTCTTT. Translation: CASSPQGFTEAFF.

This chain joins TRBV6-5 and TRBJ2-1; TRBD2 matches at 8 bases. Per germline, CDR1 MNHEY and CDR2 SVGAGI. J was trimmed by 9 bases and V by 6 bases; bases with no gene match: 13. The CDR3 has 15 residues. CDR3 DNA sequence: TGTGCCAGCAGACTTATGACAGCGGGGGCCCCTGAGCAGTTCTTC. The encoded protein is CASRLMTAGAPEQFF.

The chain carries TRBV5-1 and TRBJ2-7; 9 bases match TRBD2. The germline V gene encodes CDR1 SGHRS and CDR2 YFSETQ. V was clipped by 2 bases and J by 2 bases; unmatched bases: 8. The CDR3 runs to 16 residues. The CDR3 spells CASSLPAGGLTYEQYF. DNA of the CDR3: TGCGCCAGCAGCTTACCAGCGGGGGGTTTGACCTACGAGCAGTACTTC.

The rearrangement uses TRBV5-6 and TRBJ1-2; D remains unclear. This CDR3 has 12 residues. Germline V gene data show CDR1 as SGHDT and CDR2 as YYEEEE. V lost 4 bases and J lost 4, with 8 bases in between. The CDR3 region has the DNA TGTGCCAGCAGCCCAGGCCTCTATGGCTACACCTTC. Its translation: CASSPGLYGYTF.

With regard to this clone: Germline is not matched at one junction end, which may reflect a read error. This chain joins TRBV28 and TRBJ1-2; D might be TRBD1 (5 bases). The germline V gene encodes CDR1 MDHEN and CDR2 SYDVKM. The CDR3 loop spans 15 amino acids. CDR3 region: CASSLGGGAPYSYTF. The CDR3 DNA sequence: TGTGCCAGCAGTTTAGGTGGAGGGGCCCCCTATAGCTACACCTTC.

The V gene is TRBV5-8, the J gene TRBJ2-3, with a weak D call TRBD2 (7 bases). Trimming took off 4 bases at V and 4 bases at J, with 16 bases between the two ends. Germline V lookup: CDR1 SGHTS, CDR2 YDEGEE. The CDR3 is made up of 15 amino acids. The CDR3 nucleotides read TGTGCCAGCAGCCCAGGGGCTAGCGGAGCAGATACGCAGTATTTT. This codes for CASSPGASGADTQYF.

This rearrangement joins TRBV5-1 to TRBJ2-1; perhaps TRBD1 as D (5 bases). CDR3 size: 15 residues. Per the germline V gene, CDR1 is SGHRS and CDR2 is YFSETQ. V lost 1 base, J lost 0 bases, and 8 bases lay in between. In nucleotides, the CDR3 is TGCGCCAGCAGCTTGCAGGGTTTCTCCTACAATGAGCAGTTCTTC. Translated: CASSLQGFSYNEQFF.

The J gene is TRBJ2-1, the V gene TRBV7-9; the match to TRBD1 covers 8 bases. Germline values: CDR1 SEHNR, CDR2 FQNEAQ (reference sequence). J was trimmed by 9 bases and V by 5 bases; bases with no gene match: 6. The CDR3 has 13 amino acids. CDR3 loop: CASSQGQVREQFF. DNA for the CDR3: TGTGCCAGCAGCCAGGGACAGGTTCGTGAGCAGTTCTTC.

The V gene is TRBV4-1, the J gene TRBJ1-5; D not resolved. The V end was cut by 1 base, the J end by 0 bases, with 7 bases between. This CDR3 comprises 15 residues. The V gene's germline CDR1 is MGHRA and CDR2 YSYEKL. The CDR3 DNA is TGCGCCAGCAGCCAAGCCGACTATAGCAATCAGCCCCAGCATTTT. Translated, it gives CASSQADYSNQPQHF.

A note on this clone: At one end, the junction sequence differs from germline, possibly due to a read error. The V call is TRBV28, the J call TRBJ2-7, with D possibly matching TRBD1 (7 bases). This CDR3 spans 12 amino acids. Looked up from germline, CDR1 is MDHEN and CDR2 is SYDVKM. The CDR3 reads CCAGGSSYEQYF. CDR3 DNA: TGCTGTGCAGGGGGGAGCTCCTACGAGCAGTACTTC.